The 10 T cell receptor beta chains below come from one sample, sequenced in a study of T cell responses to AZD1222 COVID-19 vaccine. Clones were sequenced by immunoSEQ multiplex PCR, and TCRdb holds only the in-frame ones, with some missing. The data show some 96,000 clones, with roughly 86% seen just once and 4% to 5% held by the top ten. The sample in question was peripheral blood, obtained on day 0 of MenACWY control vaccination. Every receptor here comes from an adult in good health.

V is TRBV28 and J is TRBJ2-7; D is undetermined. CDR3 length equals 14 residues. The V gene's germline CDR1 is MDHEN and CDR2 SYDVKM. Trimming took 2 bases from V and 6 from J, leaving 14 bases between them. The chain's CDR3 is CASSLGVLLPEQYF. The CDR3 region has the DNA TGTGCCAGCAGTTTAGGGGTCCTCCTTCCCGAGCAGTACTTC.

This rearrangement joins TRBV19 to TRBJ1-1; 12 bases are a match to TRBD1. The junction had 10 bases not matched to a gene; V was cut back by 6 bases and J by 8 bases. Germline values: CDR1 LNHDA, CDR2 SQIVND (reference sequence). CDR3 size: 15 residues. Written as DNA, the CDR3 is TGTGCCAGTAGCGTAAGTCCCGGGACAGGGGGCGAAGCTTTCTTT. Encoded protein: CASSVSPGTGGEAFF.

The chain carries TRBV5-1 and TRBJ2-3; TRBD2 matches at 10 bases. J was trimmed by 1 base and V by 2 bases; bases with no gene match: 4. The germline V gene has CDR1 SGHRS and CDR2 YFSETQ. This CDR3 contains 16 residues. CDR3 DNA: TGCGCCAGCAGCTTCAATCTAGCGGGGGGCACAGATACGCAGTATTTT. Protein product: CASSFNLAGGTDTQYF.

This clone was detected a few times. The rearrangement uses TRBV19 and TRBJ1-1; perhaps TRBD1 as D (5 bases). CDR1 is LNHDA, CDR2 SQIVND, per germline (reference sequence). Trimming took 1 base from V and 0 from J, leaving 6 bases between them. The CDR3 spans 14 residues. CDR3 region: CASSIGGMNTEAFF. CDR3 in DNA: TGTGCCAGTAGTATAGGGGGGATGAACACTGAAGCTTTCTTT.

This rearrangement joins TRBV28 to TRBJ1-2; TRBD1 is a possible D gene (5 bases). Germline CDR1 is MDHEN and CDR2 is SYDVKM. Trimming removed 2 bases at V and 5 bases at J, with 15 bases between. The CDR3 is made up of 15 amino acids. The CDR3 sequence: CASSLRRGLNYGYTF. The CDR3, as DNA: TGTGCCAGCAGTTTACGACGGGGCTTGAATTATGGCTACACCTTC.

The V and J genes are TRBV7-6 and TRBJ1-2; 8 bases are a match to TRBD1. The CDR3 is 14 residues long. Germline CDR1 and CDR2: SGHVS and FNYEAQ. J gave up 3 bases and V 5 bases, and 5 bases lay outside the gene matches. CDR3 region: CASSPGGRDYGYTF. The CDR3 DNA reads TGTGCCAGCAGCCCAGGGGGCCGAGACTATGGCTACACCTTC.

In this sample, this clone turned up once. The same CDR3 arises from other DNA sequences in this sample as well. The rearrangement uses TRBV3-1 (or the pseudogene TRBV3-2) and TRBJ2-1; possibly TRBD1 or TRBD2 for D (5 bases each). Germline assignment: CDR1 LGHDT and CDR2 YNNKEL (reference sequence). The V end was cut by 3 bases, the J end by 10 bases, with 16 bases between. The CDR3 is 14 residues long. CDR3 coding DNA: TGTGCCAGCAGCCAGGATAAGGGGAGAGGGGAGCAGTTCTTC. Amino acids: CASSQDKGRGEQFF.

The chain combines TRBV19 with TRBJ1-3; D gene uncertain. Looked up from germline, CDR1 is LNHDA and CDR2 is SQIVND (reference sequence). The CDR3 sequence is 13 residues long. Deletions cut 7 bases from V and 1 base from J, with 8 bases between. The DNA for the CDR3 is TGTGCCAGTAAAGCGGAATCTGGAAACACCATATATTTT. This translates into CASKAESGNTIYF.

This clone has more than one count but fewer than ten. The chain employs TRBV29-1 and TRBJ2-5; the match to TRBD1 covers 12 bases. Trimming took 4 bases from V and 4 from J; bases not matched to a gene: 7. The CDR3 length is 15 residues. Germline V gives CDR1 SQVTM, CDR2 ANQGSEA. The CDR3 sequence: CSVAGQGAGGETQYF. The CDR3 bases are TGCAGCGTTGCGGGACAGGGGGCTGGGGGAGAGACCCAGTACTTC.

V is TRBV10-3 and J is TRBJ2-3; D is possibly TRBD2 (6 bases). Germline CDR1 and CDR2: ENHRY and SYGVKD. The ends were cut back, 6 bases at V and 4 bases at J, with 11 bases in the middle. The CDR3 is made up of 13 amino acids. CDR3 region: CAIRDGGADTQYF. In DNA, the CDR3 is TGTGCCATCAGGGACGGGGGAGCAGATACGCAGTATTTT.